This T cell receptor beta chain was sequenced for a study of shared clonotypes between healthy human individuals. Study-wide points: Among non-shared clonotypes, generation probabilities were lower than among those shared by all four donors. A generally larger estimated richness was seen in naive subsets than in memory subsets. An effect of sequencing depth on clonotype sharing among donors was expected.

CD45RO negativity and positive selection for CCR7 defined naive CD8 cells, a population that excluded terminally differentiated effector memory CD45RA+ cells. V lost 5 bases, J lost 5 bases, and 8 bases stayed unmatched. This CDR3 spans 15 amino acids. Germline values: CDR1 MGHRA, CDR2 YSYEKL. Comments on this clone: The antigen remains undetermined.

Sequencing was performed with immunoSEQ multiplex PCR; in TCRdb, only in-frame clones are kept and a portion is missing. The sample lists about 820,000 clones; 80% to 95% were seen once. The chain employs TRBV4-1 and TRBJ2-3; 9 bases map to TRBD1. The material sequenced was naive CD8+ T cells sorted from blood. The receptor's source is a young man in good health. The CDR3 region is CASSSQGQGLDTQYF. The CDR3 DNA reads TGCGCCAGCAGCTCCCAAGGACAGGGGTTAGATACGCAGTATTTT.